The clone carrying this T cell receptor (beta chain) was counted only a few times. The CDR3 sequence is 14 residues long. Per germline, CDR1 MNHNY and CDR2 SVGAGI (reference sequence). V was cut by 0 bases and J by 5 bases, with 11 bases left in between. These data are taken from a study of cytomegalovirus exposure and HLA in healthy donors. Primers included in the PCR were 60 Vbeta and 13 Jbeta primers. TCRdb's table, derived via immunoSEQ multiplex PCR, lists solely in-frame clones and lacks some. The sample has some 130,000 clones; around 77% are singletons. The rearrangement links TRBV6-6 to TRBJ2-7, with a tentative D call TRBD1 (5 bases). The sample comprised PBMCs. The source of this sequence is a male donor in good health and CMV-seropositive. The CDR3 DNA is TGTGCCAGCAGTTACTCTGTCCAGGGCGACGAGCAGTACTTC. Translating it yields CASSYSVQGDEQYF.